The rows below give T cell receptor beta chains drawn from one sample of a study of blood T cell repertoires in COVID-19. Here immunoSEQ multiplex PCR was the method, and the copy in TCRdb shows in-frame clones only, minus some. The profile shows 200,000 to 250,000 clones, 80% to 90% of them singletons. Sample: PBMCs or T cells enriched from blood (not recorded which). These receptor sequences come from a woman aged 45 to 65 who had been exposed to COVID-19. CDR3s leave out the opening cysteine and the closing phenylalanine or tryptophan. Each record gives: CDR3 length, J gene, clone size, V gene, CDR3 protein. Size values are once, few and many counts, or a class for expanded clones, and some rows have none.

>10|TRBJ1-2|.|TRBV19
ASSIRGGGYT
>12|TRBJ1-6|.|TRBV7-9
ASSVGQPNSPLH
>14|TRBJ2-3|.|TRBV19
ASRGPSVFRTDTQY
>15|TRBJ2-5|once|TRBV27
ASSPRLAGGYQETQY
>12|TRBJ1-2|once|TRBV15
ATSRETGDYGYT
>14|TRBJ2-1|once|TRBV9
ASSPRDRESNNEQF
>9|TRBJ1-1|.|TRBV6-5
ASSLDSEAF
>13|TRBJ1-1|once|TRBV24-1
ATAPSGAPRTEAF
>12|TRBJ1-1|.|TRBV3-1/TRBV3-2
ASSQLQENTEAF
>12|TRBJ2-7|many|TRBV5-1
ASRSTGVTYEQY
>11|TRBJ1-1|.|TRBV6-5
ASTPLRGGEAF
>10|TRBJ2-3|.|TRBV2
ASTLRTDTQY
>13|TRBJ1-4|.|TRBV18
ASSPFGTGVEKLF
>12|TRBJ2-5|.|TRBV3-1/TRBV3-2
ASSREGVGATQY
>12|TRBJ1-4|.|TRBV7-9
ASSPGVNNEKLF
>9|TRBJ2-7|.|TRBV12-3/TRBV12-4
ASSPANEQY
>15|TRBJ2-3|.|TRBV15
ATSLGRGGGLTDTQY